The present T cell receptor beta chain was sequenced within a study of a mutant IDH1 vaccine in newly diagnosed glioma. Study at large: Investigators started vaccination 4-6 weeks after radiotherapy alone, or with temozolomide cycles.

Overall study findings and caveats: Among top peripheral T cell clonotypes, changes seemed unrelated to pseudoprogression.

Noted time point: week 47, end of study. The study gave 300 ug of mutant IDH1 20-mer peptide per vaccine dose, with topical imiquimod. The donors' diagnosis was new WHO grade 3 or 4 astrocytoma that was IDH1-mutant and ATRX-lost. Some clones are missing from TCRdb's copy, which holds only in-frame ones; the method was immunoSEQ multiplex PCR. The table includes tens of thousands of clones, less than 70% detected once. The V gene lost 1 base and the J gene lost 8 bases, with 14 bases spanning the gap. Germline CDR1 LNHDA, CDR2 SQIVND (reference sequence). The CDR3 totals 14 residues. On this clone itself: The antigen remains undetermined.

The sequence was collected from a man aged 40-55 years with glioma. Some clones in this sample may be carry-over from other donors' samples. The chain links TRBV19 to TRBJ1-2, with D tentatively TRBD1 (5 bases). The specimen comprised peripheral blood mononuclear cells (PBMCs), sampled from a glioma patient whose treatment included an IDH1 peptide vaccine. CDR3 nucleotides: TGTGCCAGTAGTATAGTGGGGGGAAGAGCCGGCTACACCTTC. This translates into CASSIVGGRAGYTF.